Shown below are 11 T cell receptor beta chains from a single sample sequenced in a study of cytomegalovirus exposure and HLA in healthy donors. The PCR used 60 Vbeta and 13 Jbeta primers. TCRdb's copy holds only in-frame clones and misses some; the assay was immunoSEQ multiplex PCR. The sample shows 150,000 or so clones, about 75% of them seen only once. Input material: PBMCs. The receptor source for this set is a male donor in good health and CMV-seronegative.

CDR3 coding DNA: TGCAGCGTTGTAGTAGGGGATGGTGATCAGCCCCAGCATTTT. This translates into CSVVVGDGDQPQHF. This chain joins TRBV29-1 and TRBJ1-5; tentative D call: TRBD1 (5 bases). Per the germline V gene, CDR1 is SQVTM and CDR2 is ANQGSEA. CDR3 length: 14 residues. The V and J ends lost 4 bases and 5 bases respectively, with 15 bases between them. The full variable domain, completed using reference TRBV29-1 and TRBJ1-5, is SAVISQKPSRDICQRGTSLTIQCQVDSQVTMMFWYRQQPGQSLTLIATANQGSEATYESGFVIDKFPISRPNLTFSTLTVSNMSPEDSSIYLCSVVVGDGDQPQHFGDGTRLSIL.

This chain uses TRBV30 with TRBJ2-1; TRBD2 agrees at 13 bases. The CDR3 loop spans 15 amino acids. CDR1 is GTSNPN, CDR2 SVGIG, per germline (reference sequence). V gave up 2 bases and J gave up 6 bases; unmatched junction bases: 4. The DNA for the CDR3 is TGTGCCTGGAGTTTGGGGACTAGCGGGGCCAATGAGCAGTTCTTC. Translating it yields CAWSLGTSGANEQFF.

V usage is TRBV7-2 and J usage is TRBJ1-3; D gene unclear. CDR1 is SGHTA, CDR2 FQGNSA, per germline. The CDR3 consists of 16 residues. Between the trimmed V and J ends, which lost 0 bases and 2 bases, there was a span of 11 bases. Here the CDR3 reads CASSLAPGAPGNTIYF. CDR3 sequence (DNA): TGTGCCAGCAGCTTAGCTCCGGGTGCTCCTGGAAACACCATATATTTT.

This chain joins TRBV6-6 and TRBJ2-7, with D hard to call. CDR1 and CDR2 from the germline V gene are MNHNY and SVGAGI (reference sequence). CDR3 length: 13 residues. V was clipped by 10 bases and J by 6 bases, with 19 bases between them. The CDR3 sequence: CAISTTPTGEQYF. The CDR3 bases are TGTGCCATCTCGACGACGCCGACGGGCGAGCAGTACTTC.

DNA of the CDR3: TGCGCCAGCAGCTTGGACGGGGGGGGGCAGCCCCAGCATTTT. This gives the protein CASSLDGGGQPQHF. The V and J genes are TRBV5-1 and TRBJ1-5; maybe TRBD1 (5 bases). In germline, CDR1 is SGHRS, CDR2 YFSETQ. The CDR3 runs to 14 residues. Trimming pared 0 bases from V and 7 bases from J, leaving 11 bases between.

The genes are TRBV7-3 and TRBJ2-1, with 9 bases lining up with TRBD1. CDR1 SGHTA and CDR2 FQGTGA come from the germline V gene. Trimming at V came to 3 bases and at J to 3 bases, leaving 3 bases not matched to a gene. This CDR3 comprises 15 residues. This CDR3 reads CASSFGQGNYNEQFF. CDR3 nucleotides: TGTGCCAGCAGCTTCGGACAGGGGAACTACAATGAGCAGTTCTTC.

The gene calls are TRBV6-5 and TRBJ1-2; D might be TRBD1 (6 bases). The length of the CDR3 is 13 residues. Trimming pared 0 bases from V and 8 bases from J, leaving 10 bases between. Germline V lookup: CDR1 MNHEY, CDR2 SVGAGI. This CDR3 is CASSYSEGGGYTF. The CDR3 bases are TGTGCCAGCAGTTACTCAGAGGGGGGGGGCTACACCTTC.

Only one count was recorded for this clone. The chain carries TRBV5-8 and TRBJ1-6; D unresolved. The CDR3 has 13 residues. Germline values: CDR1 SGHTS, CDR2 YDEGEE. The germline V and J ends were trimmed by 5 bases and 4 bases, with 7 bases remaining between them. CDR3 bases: TGTGCCAGCAGGCGGAGTTATAATTCACCCCTCCACTTT. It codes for CASRRSYNSPLHF.

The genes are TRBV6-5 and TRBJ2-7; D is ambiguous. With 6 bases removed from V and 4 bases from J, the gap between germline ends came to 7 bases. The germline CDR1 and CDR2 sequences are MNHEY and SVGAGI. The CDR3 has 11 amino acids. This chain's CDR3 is CASRTRYEQYF. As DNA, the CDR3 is TGTGCCAGCAGAACCCGGTACGAGCAGTACTTC.

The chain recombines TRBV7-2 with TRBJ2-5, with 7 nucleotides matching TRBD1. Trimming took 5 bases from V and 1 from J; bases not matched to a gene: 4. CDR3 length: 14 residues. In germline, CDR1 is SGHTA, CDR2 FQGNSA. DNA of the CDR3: TGTGCCAGCAGCCGGGGACAGTCCCAAGAGACCCAGTACTTC. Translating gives CASSRGQSQETQYF.

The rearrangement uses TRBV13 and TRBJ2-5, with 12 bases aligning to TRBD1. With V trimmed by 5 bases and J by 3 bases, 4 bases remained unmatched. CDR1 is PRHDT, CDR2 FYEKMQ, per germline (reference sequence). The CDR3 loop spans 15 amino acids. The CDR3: CASSPGQGAEETQYF. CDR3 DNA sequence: TGTGCCAGCAGCCCGGGACAGGGGGCAGAAGAGACCCAGTACTTC. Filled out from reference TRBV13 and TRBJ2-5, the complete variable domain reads AAGVIQSPRHLIKEKRETATLKCYPIPRHDTVYWYQQGPGQDPQFLISFYEKMQSDKGSIPDRFSAQQFSDYHSELNMSSLELGDSALYFCASSPGQGAEETQYFGPGTRLLVL.